This T cell receptor (beta chain) was observed in a study of T-cell reconstitution after alpha-beta-depleted transplantation in children. This clonotype was seen a few times. The ends lost 4 bases at V and 1 base at J; junction bases unmatched: 7. The CDR3 extends over 15 amino acids. Per germline, CDR1 SGHTA and CDR2 FQGNSA. Unique molecular identifiers were used to barcode this TCRbeta library. MiXCR, applied by TCRdb to the PCR reads, yields one record per CDR3 protein. There are 350,000 to 450,000 distinct CDR3 sequences in the sample; roughly 15% occur only once, and 3.5% to 4.5% lies in the top ten.

This clonotype was obtained from a human donor who donated a stem cell graft to a child with Fanconi anemia. The V call is TRBV7-2, the J call TRBJ2-7; 7 nucleotides line up with TRBD1. The material sequenced was PBMCs, taken from the stem cell graft. The DNA for the CDR3 is TGTGCCAGCAGCTCCCGTGGGGGACAGTCCTACGAGCAGTACTTC. Protein sequence: CASSSRGGQSYEQYF. The full variable domain, in which reference TRBV7-2 and TRBJ2-7 provide the parts outside the CDR3, is GAGVSQSPSNKVTEKGKDVELRCDPISGHTALYWYRQSLGQGLEFLIYFQGNSAPDKSGLPSDRFSAERTGGSVSTLTIQRTQQEDSAVYLCASSSRGGQSYEQYFGPGTRLTVT.